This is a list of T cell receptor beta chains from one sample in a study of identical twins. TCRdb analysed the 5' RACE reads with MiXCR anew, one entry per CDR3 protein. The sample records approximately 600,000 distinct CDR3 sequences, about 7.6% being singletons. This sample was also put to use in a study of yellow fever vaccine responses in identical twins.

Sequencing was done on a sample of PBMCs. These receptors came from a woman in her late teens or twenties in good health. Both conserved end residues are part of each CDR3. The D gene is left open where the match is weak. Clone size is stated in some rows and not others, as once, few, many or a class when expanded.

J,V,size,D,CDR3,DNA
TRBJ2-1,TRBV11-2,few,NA,CASSLEVGGPYEQFF,TGTGCCAGCAGCTTAGAGGTGGGGGGGCCCTATGAGCAGTTCTTC
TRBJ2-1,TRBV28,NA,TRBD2,CASSFRITAGLADNEQFF,TGTGCCAGCAGTTTTCGCATAACTGCGGGACTAGCGGACAATGAGCAGTTCTTC
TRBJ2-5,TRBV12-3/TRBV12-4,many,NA,CASSLLGAGETQYF,TGTGCCAGCAGTTTGTTGGGGGCCGGGGAGACCCAGTACTTC
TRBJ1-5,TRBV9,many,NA,CASSVDSSYQPQHF,TGTGCCAGCAGCGTAGATAGCAGCTATCAGCCCCAGCATTTT
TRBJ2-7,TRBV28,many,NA,CASSSLSYEQYF,TGTGCCAGCAGTTCACTCTCCTACGAGCAGTACTTC
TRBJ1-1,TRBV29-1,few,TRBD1,CSVATGSTQNTEAFF,TGCAGCGTTGCGACAGGGTCCACTCAGAACACTGAAGCTTTCTTT
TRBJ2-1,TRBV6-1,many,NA,CASSAGRAANEQFF,TGTGCCAGCAGTGCCGGACGAGCAGCCAATGAGCAGTTCTTC
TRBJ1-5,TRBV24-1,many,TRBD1,CATSDPGQGNQPQHF,TGTGCCACCAGTGACCCGGGACAGGGCAATCAGCCCCAGCATTTT
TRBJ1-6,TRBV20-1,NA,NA,CSARVRGPRNSPLHF,TGCAGTGCTAGAGTTAGGGGCCCCCGTAATTCACCCCTCCACTTT
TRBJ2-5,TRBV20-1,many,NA,CSAQGSRETQYF,TGCAGTGCCCAGGGGTCCCGGGAGACCCAGTACTTC
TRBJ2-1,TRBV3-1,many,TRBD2,CASSQVSAGDDEQFF,TGTGCCAGCAGCCAAGTGTCTGCGGGAGATGATGAGCAGTTCTTC
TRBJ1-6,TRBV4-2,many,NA,CASSQESQGFIPLHF,TGTGCCAGCAGCCAAGAAAGCCAGGGGTTTATCCCCCTCCACTTT
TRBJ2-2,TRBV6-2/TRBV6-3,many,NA,CASSTEIPGELFF,TGTGCCAGCAGTACGGAGATTCCGGGGGAGCTGTTTTTT
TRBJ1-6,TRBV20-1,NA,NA,CSAQGRVGNSPLHF,TGCAGTGCCCAGGGCAGGGTGGGGAATTCACCCCTCCACTTT
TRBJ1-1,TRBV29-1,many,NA,CSVEVQRNTEAFF,TGCAGCGTTGAAGTCCAGAGGAACACTGAAGCTTTCTTT
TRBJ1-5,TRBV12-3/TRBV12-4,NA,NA,CASSLRGDRQPQHF,TGTGCCAGCAGCCTTAGGGGGGATCGCCAGCCCCAGCATTTT
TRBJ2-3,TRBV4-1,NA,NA,CASSQAGSDTQYF,TGCGCCAGCAGCCAAGCCGGATCAGATACGCAGTATTTT
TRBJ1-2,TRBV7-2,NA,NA,CASSSWTDGSYTF,TGTGCCAGCAGCTCCTGGACGGACGGGAGCTACACCTTC
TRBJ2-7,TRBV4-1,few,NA,CASSQVPRSYEQYF,TGCGCCAGCAGCCAAGTTCCGAGATCCTACGAGCAGTACTTC
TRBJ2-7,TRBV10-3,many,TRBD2,CAISGGTTPSEQYF,TGTGCCATCAGCGGAGGGACTACACCCTCCGAGCAGTACTTC
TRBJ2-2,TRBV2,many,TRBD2,CASSDGTSGTGELFF,TGTGCCAGCAGTGATGGGACTAGCGGGACCGGGGAGCTGTTTTTT
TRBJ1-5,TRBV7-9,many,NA,CASSLGPLKNQPQHF,TGTGCCAGCAGCTTAGGGCCTTTAAAGAATCAGCCCCAGCATTTT
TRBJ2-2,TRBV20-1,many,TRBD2,CSARGLAGERTGELFF,TGCAGTGCTAGGGGACTAGCGGGGGAAAGGACCGGGGAGCTGTTTTTT
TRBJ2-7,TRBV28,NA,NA,CASSPPRVKGTYEQYF,TGTGCCAGCAGCCCCCCTAGGGTAAAGGGGACCTACGAGCAGTACTTC
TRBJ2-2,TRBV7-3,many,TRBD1,CASSINRGAPTGELFF,TGTGCCAGCAGCATCAACAGGGGGGCTCCCACCGGGGAGCTGTTTTTT
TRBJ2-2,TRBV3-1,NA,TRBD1,CACSRGGAYGELFF,TGTGCCTGCAGCCGAGGGGGCGCGTATGGGGAGCTGTTTTTT
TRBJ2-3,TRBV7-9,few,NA,CASSGFSTDTQYF,TGTGCCAGCAGTGGTTTTAGCACAGATACGCAGTATTTT
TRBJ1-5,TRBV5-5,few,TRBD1,CASSLGQGSGPQHF,TGTGCCAGCAGCTTGGGACAGGGGTCAGGGCCCCAGCATTTT
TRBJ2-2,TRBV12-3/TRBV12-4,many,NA,CASSGLGALGELFF,TGTGCCAGCAGCGGACTCGGGGCGCTCGGGGAGCTGTTTTTT
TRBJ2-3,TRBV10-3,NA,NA,CAISERVVRTDTQYF,TGTGCCATCAGTGAGCGTGTGGTGCGCACAGATACGCAGTATTTT
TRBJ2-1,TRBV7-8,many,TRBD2,CASSELIAGGYNEQFF,TGTGCCAGCAGCGAGTTAATAGCGGGGGGATACAATGAGCAGTTCTTC
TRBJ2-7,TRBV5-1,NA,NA,CASSLVPSFYEQYF,TGCGCCAGCAGCTTGGTGCCTAGTTTCTACGAGCAGTACTTC
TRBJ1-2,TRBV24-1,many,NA,CATSDSRTIGYTF,TGTGCCACCAGTGATTCACGGACAATTGGCTACACCTTC
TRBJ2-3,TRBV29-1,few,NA,CSADSAGSDTQYF,TGCAGCGCCGATAGTGCGGGGTCAGATACGCAGTATTTT
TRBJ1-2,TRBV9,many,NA,CASSVDRKGTNYGYTF,TGTGCCAGCAGCGTAGACCGGAAAGGCACTAACTATGGCTACACCTTC
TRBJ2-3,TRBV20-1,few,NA,CSASKVAGRGDTQYF,TGCAGTGCTAGTAAGGTAGCCGGAAGGGGGGATACGCAGTATTTT
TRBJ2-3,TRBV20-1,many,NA,CSASYPDLTDTQYF,TGCAGTGCTAGCTACCCAGATCTCACAGATACGCAGTATTTT
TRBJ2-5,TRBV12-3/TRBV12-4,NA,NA,CASSSRASQETQYF,TGTGCCAGCAGTTCGCGGGCCTCCCAAGAGACCCAGTACTTC
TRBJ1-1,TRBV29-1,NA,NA,CSVELKMNTEAFF,TGCAGCGTTGAACTAAAAATGAACACTGAAGCTTTCTTT
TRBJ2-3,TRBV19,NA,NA,CASSRFLGTDTQYF,TGTGCCAGTAGTCGGTTTCTGGGCACAGATACGCAGTATTTT
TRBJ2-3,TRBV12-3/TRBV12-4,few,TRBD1,CASSLVGTGGPGDTQYF,TGTGCCAGCAGTTTAGTAGGTACAGGGGGGCCCGGGGATACGCAGTATTTT
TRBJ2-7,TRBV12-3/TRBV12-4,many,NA,CASSLGGGGEQYF,TGTGCCAGCAGTTTAGGTGGAGGGGGCGAACAGTACTTC
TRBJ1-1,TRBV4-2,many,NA,CASSQDSGTWTTEAFF,TGTGCCAGCAGCCAAGATTCCGGGACATGGACCACTGAAGCTTTCTTT
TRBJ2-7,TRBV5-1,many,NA,CASSFARVGYEQYF,TGCGCCAGCAGCTTCGCCAGGGTGGGCTACGAGCAGTACTTC
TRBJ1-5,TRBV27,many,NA,CASSSTDSNQPQHF,TGTGCCAGCAGTTCGACAGATAGCAATCAGCCCCAGCATTTT
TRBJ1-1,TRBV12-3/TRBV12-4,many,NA,CASSGTDGRGAEAFF,TGTGCCAGCTCCGGGACCGACGGGAGGGGGGCTGAAGCTTTCTTT
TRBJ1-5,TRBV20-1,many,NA,CSARENHGPQHF,TGCAGTGCTAGAGAGAACCACGGGCCCCAGCATTTT
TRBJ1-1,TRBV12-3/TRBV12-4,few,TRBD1,CASRDPGQGDTEAFF,TGTGCCAGCAGAGATCCAGGACAGGGGGACACTGAAGCTTTCTTT
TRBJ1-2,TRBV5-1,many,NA,CASSRADLIYGYTF,TGCGCCAGCAGCCGGGCGGATCTTATCTATGGCTACACCTTC
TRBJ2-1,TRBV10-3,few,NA,CAISEGKPVSF,TGTGCCATCAGTGAAGGGAAACCAGTCAGCTTC
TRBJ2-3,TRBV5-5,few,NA,CASSSEGAVSTDTQYF,TGTGCCAGCAGCTCCGAAGGAGCGGTTAGCACAGATACGCAGTATTTT
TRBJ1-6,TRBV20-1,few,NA,CSAPERQKGYNSPLHF,TGCAGTGCTCCCGAGCGGCAGAAGGGCTATAATTCACCCCTCCACTTT
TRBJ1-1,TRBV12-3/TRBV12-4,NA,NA,CASSGARAEAFF,TGTGCCAGCAGTGGGGCGCGGGCTGAAGCTTTCTTT
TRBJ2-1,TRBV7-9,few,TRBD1,CASSIRQGLYNEQFF,TGTGCCAGCAGCATCCGACAGGGGCTGTACAATGAGCAGTTCTTC